The rows below give T cell receptor beta chains drawn from one sample of a study of blood T cell repertoires in COVID-19. Using immunoSEQ multiplex PCR, the repertoire was profiled, and TCRdb retains in-frame clones only, with some absent. The repertoire holds around 300,000 clones, 75% to 90% seen once, with approximately 2.2% in the top ten. The sequenced material came from peripheral blood. Source of these receptors: a man between 18 and 29 years old with active or convalescent COVID-19. Both conserved end residues are part of each CDR3. A D gene is named only where the DNA matches it firmly. Only part of the rows carry a size: once, few, many, or a class if the clone is expanded.

clone_size	v_call	j_call	d_call	cdr3_aa	cdr3_nt
-	TRBV5-1	TRBJ1-6	TRBD1	CASSSHDRGANSPLHF	TGCGCCAGCAGCTCTCACGACAGGGGCGCGAATTCACCCCTCCACTTT
-	TRBV11-2	TRBJ2-1	TRBD2	CASSLGLALNEQFF	TGTGCCAGCAGCTTAGGACTAGCACTAAATGAGCAGTTCTTC
-	TRBV10-1	TRBJ1-3	-	CASSRDLRFSGNTIYF	TGCGCCAGCAGTAGGGACTTAAGATTCTCTGGAAACACCATATATTTT
few	TRBV19	TRBJ2-3	-	CASNHGLANPQYF	TGTGCCAGTAATCATGGGCTAGCGAATCCGCAGTATTTT
-	TRBV11-1	TRBJ2-7	TRBD1	CASSWNSGTGDHEQYF	TGTGCCAGCAGCTGGAATTCCGGGACAGGGGACCACGAGCAGTACTTC
-	TRBV5-4	TRBJ1-2	TRBD1	CATSGTVYGYTF	TGTGCCACATCTGGGACAGTCTATGGCTACACCTTC
-	TRBV7-9	TRBJ1-6	TRBD1	CASSSPGQDDSYNSPLHF	TGTGCCAGCAGCTCGCCGGGACAGGATGACTCCTATAATTCACCCCTCCACTTT
-	TRBV2	TRBJ1-2	TRBD1	CASSGGGIGYGYTF	TGTGCCAGCAGTGGAGGGGGCATCGGCTATGGCTACACCTTC
-	TRBV19	TRBJ2-3	-	CASSRGVARGTDTQYF	TGTGCCAGTAGCCGGGGAGTAGCGAGGGGCACAGATACGCAGTATTTT
once	TRBV5-6	TRBJ2-6	-	CASSLYGGWSGANVLTF	TGTGCCAGCAGCTTATACGGGGGATGGTCTGGGGCCAACGTCCTGACTTTC
-	TRBV6-5	TRBJ2-3	-	CASRRAVSTDTQYF	TGTGCCAGCAGGAGGGCTGTTAGCACAGATACGCAGTATTTT
few	TRBV5-8	TRBJ1-2	-	CASRRHGSYGYTF	TGTGCCAGCAGGCGACACGGTTCCTATGGCTACACCTTC
-	TRBV4-1	TRBJ1-5	-	CASSPQENSNQPQHF	TGCGCCAGCAGCCCACAGGAGAATAGCAATCAGCCCCAGCATTTT
-	TRBV6-5	TRBJ2-1	TRBD2	CASGQLAGGYNEQFF	TGTGCCAGCGGGCAACTAGCGGGAGGCTACAATGAGCAGTTCTTC
-	TRBV28	TRBJ1-5	-	CASSPAGFSNQPQHF	TGTGCCAGCAGCCCCGCAGGGTTTAGCAATCAGCCCCAGCATTTT
-	TRBV27	TRBJ1-2	-	CASSRDGVRWSYTF	TGTGCCAGCAGTCGAGACGGGGTTAGGTGGAGCTACACCTTC
-	TRBV7-9	TRBJ2-7	TRBD1	CASSGDRGTRHEQYF	TGTGCCAGCAGCGGAGACAGGGGAACGCGCCACGAGCAGTACTTC
-	TRBV4-2	TRBJ2-7	-	CASSQVSGSYEQYF	TGTGCCAGCAGCCAAGTTTCAGGTTCGTACGAGCAGTACTTC
-	TRBV19	TRBJ1-2	-	CASSDSLRYGYTF	TGTGCCAGTAGTGACAGCCTTAGATATGGCTACACCTTC
-	TRBV13	TRBJ1-4	TRBD1	CASSLRGQGDPKLFF	TGTGCCAGCAGCTTGAGGGGACAGGGGGACCCAAAACTGTTTTTT
once	TRBV9	TRBJ1-1	-	CASGGATEAFF	TGTGCCAGCGGGGGGGCCACTGAAGCTTTCTTT
-	TRBV12-3/TRBV12-4	TRBJ2-7	TRBD1	CASSTGQSYEQYF	TGTGCCAGCAGTACGGGACAGTCCTACGAGCAGTACTTC
-	TRBV27	TRBJ1-2	TRBD1	CASSPGTAADNYGYTF	TGTGCCAGCAGTCCCGGGACAGCCGCCGATAACTATGGCTACACCTTC
few	TRBV27	TRBJ1-5	TRBD1	CASSSQGGIEPQHF	TGTGCCAGCAGTTCACAGGGGGGAATTGAGCCCCAGCATTTT
-	TRBV6-5	TRBJ1-1	TRBD1	CASRTEGTGGTEAFF	TGTGCCAGCAGGACGGAAGGGACAGGGGGCACTGAAGCTTTCTTT